These T cell receptor beta chains were read from a single sample in a study of T cells in Graves' hyperthyroidism and ophthalmopathy. TCRdb recomputed calls from the multiplex PCR reads with MiXCR, one row per CDR3 protein. The sample has 660,000 or so distinct CDR3 sequences, nearly 45% seen once. Sequenced input: peripheral blood or thyroid tissue (not recorded which). The receptors were gathered from an adult man with Graves' disease, either hyperthyroidism or ophthalmopathy (not recorded which). The CDR3 runs from the conserved cysteine through the conserved F or W. Each record gives: J gene, V gene, CDR3 protein.

>TRBJ1-6|TRBV2
CASGDRVNSPLHF
>TRBJ2-7|TRBV7-9
CASSYLRGEQYF
>TRBJ2-2|TRBV5-8
CASSTGLAEIGELFF
>TRBJ1-5|TRBV16
CASSQWYSGKWESNQPQHF
>TRBJ2-7|TRBV27
CASSLGGAAYEQYF
>TRBJ2-7|TRBV29-1
CSVEVRGTAGYEQYF
>TRBJ1-1|TRBV6-5
CASSYYFGAQNTEAFF
>TRBJ1-4|TRBV2
CASSHGTEHEKLFF
>TRBJ1-6|TRBV7-8
CVSSLGAAINNSPLHF
>TRBJ2-7|TRBV25-1
CASSYSAGRPYEQYF
>TRBJ2-2|TRBV29-1
CSVVGGGPTGELFF
>TRBJ1-6|TRBV10-3
CASKKGNNSPLHF
>TRBJ2-7|TRBV5-1
CASSAGQGRLYEQYF
>TRBJ1-2|TRBV10-3
CAISGGLHYGYTF
>TRBJ2-7|TRBV20-1
CSAGPGLAYEQYF